Presented here are 21 T cell receptor beta chains from one specimen sequenced in a study of blood T cell repertoires in COVID-19. Measured with immunoSEQ multiplex PCR; TCRdb has only the in-frame clones, and not every one. The table has hundreds of thousands of clones, over 80% seen once. Sequencing was done on a sample of peripheral blood. Receptors were obtained from a woman aged 70-85 years with active or convalescent COVID-19.

The chain carries TRBV6-6 and TRBJ1-5; possible D gene TRBD1, 5 bases. From germline, CDR1 is MNHNY and CDR2 SVGAGI (reference sequence). This CDR3 contains 15 residues. Trimming took 4 bases from V and 5 from J, leaving 15 bases between them. This chain's CDR3 is CASSFHGATDQPQHF. The CDR3 DNA is TGTGCCAGCAGTTTCCATGGGGCAACAGATCAGCCCCAGCATTTT.

The chain is built from TRBV2 and TRBJ2-1; 10 bases agree with TRBD2. The CDR3 covers 15 residues. CDR1 and CDR2 (germline): SNHLY, FYNNEI. Trimming cost V 6 bases and J 7 bases; bases outside gene matches: 9. The CDR3 DNA reads as TGTGCCAGCAGGCCCGAACTAGCGGGATTGAATGAGCAGTTCTTC. Amino acids: CASRPELAGLNEQFF.

This chain connects TRBV25-1 to TRBJ1-5; TRBD1 agrees at 9 bases. This CDR3 spans 13 amino acids. V was pared by 6 bases and J by 5 bases, with 2 bases of the junction left unmatched. The germline V gene has CDR1 MGHDK and CDR2 SYGVNS. The CDR3 nucleotides are TGTGCCAGCAGGGGGACAGGGCATCAGCCCCAGCATTTT. Translating gives CASRGTGHQPQHF.

In the case of this clone: The junction differs from germline at one of its ends, possibly a read error. This rearrangement joins TRBV7-7 to TRBJ2-3; 8 positions match TRBD2. There are 15 residues in the CDR3. The germline CDR1 and CDR2 sequences are SSHAT and FNYEAQ (reference sequence). The CDR3, as DNA: TGTGCTAGCAGCTTAGGGACTAGAGGTGCAGATACGCAGTATTTT. Protein: CASSLGTRGADTQYF.

The chain couples TRBV28 to TRBJ1-4; 9 positions agree with TRBD1. V shed 8 bases and J 8 bases; nucleotides not matched to a gene: 18. This CDR3 contains 17 residues. Germline CDR1 and CDR2: MDHEN and SYDVKM. The CDR3 reads CASHALPGQGSAEKLFF. The CDR3 DNA follows: TGTGCCAGCCACGCGTTACCGGGACAGGGTAGTGCCGAAAAACTGTTTTTT. The variable domain in full, with the rest retrieved from reference TRBV28 and TRBJ1-4, is DVKVTQSSRYLVKRTGEKVFLECVQDMDHENMFWYRQDPGLGLRLIYFSYDVKMKEKGDIPEGYSVSREKKERFSLILESASTNQTSMYLCASHALPGQGSAEKLFFGSGTQLSVL.

The gene calls are TRBV29-1 and TRBJ2-3, with 8 bases lining up with TRBD2. With 4 bases clipped from V and 3 bases from J, the junction kept 6 bases outside the gene matches. In germline, CDR1 is SQVTM, CDR2 ANQGSEA. The CDR3 spans 14 residues. CDR3 bases: TGCAGCGTTGGTATTAGCGGGACAACAGATACGCAGTATTTT. It yields the protein CSVGISGTTDTQYF.

The chain uses TRBV9 and TRBJ1-1; 9 bases agree with TRBD1. V trimming: 3 bases; J trimming: 0 bases; junction bases outside the gene matches: 3. Germline loops: CDR1 SGDLS, CDR2 YYNGEE. This CDR3 contains 15 residues. The CDR3 sequence is CASSAWDRVNTEAFF. In nucleotides, the CDR3 is TGTGCCAGCAGCGCTTGGGACAGGGTGAACACTGAAGCTTTCTTT.

The chain uses TRBV24-1 and TRBJ2-1, with TRBD2 matching 8 bases. CDR3 size: 17 residues. Looked up from germline, CDR1 is KGHDR and CDR2 is SFDVKD. V lost 3 bases to trimming and J lost 9 bases; unmatched junction nucleotides: 15. DNA for the CDR3: TGTGCCACCAGTGATGCCTCAACGGGGGGGAGGTACGGTGAGCAGTTCTTC. As protein: CATSDASTGGRYGEQFF.

Only a few counts were recorded for this clone. This sequence joins TRBV27 and TRBJ2-7, with 15 bases lining up with TRBD2. The CDR3 covers 18 residues. The germline V gene has CDR1 MNHEY and CDR2 SMNVEV (reference sequence). Germline trimming cut 5 bases from V and 2 bases from J; bases unmatched to any gene: 10. The CDR3 sequence: CASSQGLAGGPWTYEQYF. The CDR3 DNA reads TGTGCCAGCAGTCAAGGACTAGCGGGGGGGCCCTGGACCTACGAGCAGTACTTC.

The chain combines TRBV6-5 with TRBJ2-7; possible D gene TRBD2, 6 bases. This CDR3 region has 13 residues. Trimming pared 11 bases from V and 0 bases from J, leaving 14 bases between. In germline, CDR1 is MNHEY, CDR2 SVGAGI. The CDR3 DNA reads as TGTGCCGGGCGGGACGACAGCTCCTACGAGCAGTACTTC. Its protein product is CAGRDDSSYEQYF.

The V and J genes are TRBV28 and TRBJ2-5; no definite D call. Trimming stripped 6 bases from V and 5 bases from J, with 10 bases between. The length of the CDR3 is 12 residues. The germline V gene has CDR1 MDHEN and CDR2 SYDVKM. CDR3 coding DNA: TGTGCCAGCAGCTCCCCAGTGGAGACCCAGTACTTC. Amino acid sequence: CASSSPVETQYF.

V and J are TRBV11-2 and TRBJ2-1, with 7 bases matching TRBD1. The CDR3 loop spans 16 amino acids. V dropped 5 bases and J dropped 6; count of bases not matched to a gene: 13. Germline-derived CDR1 and CDR2 are SGHAT and FQNNGV. CDR3 nucleotides: TGTGCCAGCAGCCCCCCCCCAGGACAGGACCCCAATGAGCAGTTCTTC. It is translated as CASSPPPGQDPNEQFF.

The chain employs TRBV4-1 and TRBJ1-2; D not resolved. Trimming took 0 bases from V and 7 from J, leaving 15 bases between them. This CDR3 region has 15 residues. The germline V gene has CDR1 MGHRA and CDR2 YSYEKL. CDR3 protein: CASSQDQRWAGGYTF. CDR3 coding DNA: TGCGCCAGCAGCCAAGATCAAAGATGGGCAGGTGGCTACACCTTC.

V usage is TRBV9 and J usage is TRBJ1-3; the D is unclear. This CDR3 has 11 residues. Looked up from germline, CDR1 is SGDLS and CDR2 is YYNGEE. The V and J ends lost 3 bases and 9 bases respectively, with 7 bases between them. The CDR3 sequence is CASSAGLTIYF. The CDR3 coding sequence is TGTGCCAGCAGCGCCGGTCTCACCATATATTTT.

The chain links TRBV18 to TRBJ2-1; 12 nucleotides line up with TRBD2. This CDR3 region has 15 residues. The trim removed 6 bases at V and 7 bases at J, leaving 7 bases unmatched. Germline CDR1 is KGHSH and CDR2 is LQKENI. The CDR3 loop is CASSLLAGGLNEQFF. The CDR3 DNA sequence: TGTGCCAGCTCGCTTCTAGCGGGGGGGCTTAATGAGCAGTTCTTC.

V usage is TRBV18 and J usage is TRBJ1-2; tentatively, D is TRBD1 (6 bases). This CDR3 is 13 amino acids long. The V gene lost 5 bases and the J gene lost 2 bases, with 9 bases spanning the gap. The V gene's germline CDR1 is KGHSH and CDR2 LQKENI. The CDR3 coding sequence is TGTGCCAGCTCAGCGGGGGCAAACTATGGCTACACCTTC. Translating it yields CASSAGANYGYTF.

This clone was found once. The chain links TRBV3-1 (or the pseudogene TRBV3-2) to TRBJ1-1; TRBD1 aligns across 7 bases. The germline V gene has CDR1 LGHDT and CDR2 YNNKEL (reference sequence). The CDR3 covers 15 residues. Trimming removed 1 base from V and 4 bases from J; junction bases left unmatched: 6. CDR3 protein: CASSQGTGGVTEAFF. The CDR3 bases are TGTGCCAGCAGCCAAGGGACAGGAGGGGTCACTGAAGCTTTCTTT.

In this sample, this clone turned up many times. This rearrangement joins TRBV6-2 or TRBV6-3 to TRBJ2-3; 7 bases line up with TRBD2. CDR1 and CDR2 from the germline V gene are MNHEY and SVGEGT. CDR3 size: 15 residues. Germline trimming cut 4 bases from V and 0 bases from J; bases unmatched to any gene: 4. CDR3 in amino acids: CASSFSRGSTDTQYF. As DNA, the CDR3 is TGTGCCAGCAGTTTTTCGCGGGGGAGCACAGATACGCAGTATTTT.

This clone has only one observation. V is TRBV28 and J is TRBJ2-7; the match to TRBD1 covers 10 bases. The CDR3 contains 15 residues. The ends lost 5 bases at V and 4 bases at J; junction bases unmatched: 8. CDR1 and CDR2 from the germline V gene are MDHEN and SYDVKM. CDR3 loop: CASSPWDRGEYEQYF. The CDR3 DNA is TGTGCCAGCAGTCCTTGGGACAGGGGTGAGTACGAGCAGTACTTC.

The rearrangement joins TRBV30 to TRBJ2-5; possibly TRBD1 for D (5 bases). Trimming pared 3 bases from V and 5 bases from J, leaving 13 bases between. From germline, CDR1 is GTSNPN and CDR2 SVGIG (reference sequence). The CDR3 sequence is 13 residues long. CDR3: CAWRGRLGETQYF. CDR3 DNA: TGTGCCTGGAGGGGGCGGTTGGGGGAGACCCAGTACTTC.

CDR3 amino acids: CASSYSASGRAHEQYF. CDR3 bases: TGTGCCAGCAGTTACTCGGCAAGCGGGAGGGCCCACGAGCAGTACTTC. This chain joins TRBV6-5 and TRBJ2-7; TRBD2 matches 10 bases. Trimming cost V 0 bases and J 5 bases; bases outside gene matches: 7. Germline assignment: CDR1 MNHEY and CDR2 SVGAGI. This CDR3 has 16 residues.